Sequencing of this T cell receptor beta chain was carried out in a study of blood T cell repertoires in COVID-19. Only in-frame clones appear in the TCRdb table, and some are missing; sequencing was by immunoSEQ multiplex PCR. The sample comprises around 250,000 clones, around 90% of which are singletons, and 0.94% rests with the top ten. For this clone: At one end the junction does not follow the germline gene, possibly because of a read error.

The CDR3 contains 16 residues. Germline V gives CDR1 KGHDR, CDR2 SFDVKD. The source of this sequence is a woman in her forties who had recovered from COVID-19. The sequencing sample was made of peripheral blood. This sequence joins TRBV24-1 and TRBJ1-2, with 11 bases fitting TRBD1. This chain's CDR3 is CATSGGTGGSFYGYTF. The CDR3 nucleotides read TGTGCCACTAGTGGTGGGACAGGGGGTTCCTTTTATGGCTACACCTTC.